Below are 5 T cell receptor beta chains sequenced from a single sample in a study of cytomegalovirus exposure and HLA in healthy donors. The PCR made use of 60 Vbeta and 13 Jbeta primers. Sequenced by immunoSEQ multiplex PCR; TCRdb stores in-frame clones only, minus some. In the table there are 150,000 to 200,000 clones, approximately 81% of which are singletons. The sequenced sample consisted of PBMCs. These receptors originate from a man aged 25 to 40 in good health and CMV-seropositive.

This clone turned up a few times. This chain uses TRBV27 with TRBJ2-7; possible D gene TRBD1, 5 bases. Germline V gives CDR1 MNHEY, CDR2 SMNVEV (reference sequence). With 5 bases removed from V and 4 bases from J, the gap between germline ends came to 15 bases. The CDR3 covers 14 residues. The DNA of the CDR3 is TGTGCCAGCAGTACGGTCGACAGCGTATACGAGCAGTACTTC. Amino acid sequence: CASSTVDSVYEQYF.

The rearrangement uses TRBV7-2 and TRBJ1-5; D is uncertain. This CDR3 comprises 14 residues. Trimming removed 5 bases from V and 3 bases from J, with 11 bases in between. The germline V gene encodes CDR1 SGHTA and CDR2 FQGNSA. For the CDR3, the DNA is TGTGCCAGCAGCGAACAGCAAATCAATCAGCCCCAGCATTTT. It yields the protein CASSEQQINQPQHF.

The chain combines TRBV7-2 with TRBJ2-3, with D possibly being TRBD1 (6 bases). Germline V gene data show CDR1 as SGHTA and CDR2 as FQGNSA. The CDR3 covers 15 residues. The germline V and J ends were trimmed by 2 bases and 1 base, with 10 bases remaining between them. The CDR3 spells CASSLTGPGTDTQYF. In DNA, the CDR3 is TGTGCCAGCAGCTTAACAGGGCCAGGCACAGATACGCAGTATTTT. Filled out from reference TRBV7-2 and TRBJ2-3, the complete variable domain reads GAGVSQSPSNKVTEKGKDVELRCDPISGHTALYWYRQSLGQGLEFLIYFQGNSAPDKSGLPSDRFSAERTGGSVSTLTIQRTQQEDSAVYLCASSLTGPGTDTQYFGPGTRLTVL.

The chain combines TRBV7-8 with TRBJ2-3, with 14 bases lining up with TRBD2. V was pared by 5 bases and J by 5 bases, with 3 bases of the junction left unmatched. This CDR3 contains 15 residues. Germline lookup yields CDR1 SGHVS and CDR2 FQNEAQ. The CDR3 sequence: CASSPGLAGVDTQYF. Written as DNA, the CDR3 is TGTGCCAGCAGCCCGGGACTAGCGGGAGTAGATACGCAGTATTTT.

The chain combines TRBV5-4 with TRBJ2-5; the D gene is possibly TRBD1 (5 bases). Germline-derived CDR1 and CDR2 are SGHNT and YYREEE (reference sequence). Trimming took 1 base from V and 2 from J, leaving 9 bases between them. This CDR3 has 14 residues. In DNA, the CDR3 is TGTGCCAGCAGCTTGAGCAGGGCGCAAGAGACCCAGTACTTC. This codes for CASSLSRAQETQYF. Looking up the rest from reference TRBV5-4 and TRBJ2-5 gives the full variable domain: ETGVTQSPTHLIKTRGQQVTLRCSSQSGHNTVSWYQQALGQGPQFIFQYYREEENGRGNFPPRFSGLQFPNYSSELNVNALELDDSALYLCASSLSRAQETQYFGPGTRLLVL.